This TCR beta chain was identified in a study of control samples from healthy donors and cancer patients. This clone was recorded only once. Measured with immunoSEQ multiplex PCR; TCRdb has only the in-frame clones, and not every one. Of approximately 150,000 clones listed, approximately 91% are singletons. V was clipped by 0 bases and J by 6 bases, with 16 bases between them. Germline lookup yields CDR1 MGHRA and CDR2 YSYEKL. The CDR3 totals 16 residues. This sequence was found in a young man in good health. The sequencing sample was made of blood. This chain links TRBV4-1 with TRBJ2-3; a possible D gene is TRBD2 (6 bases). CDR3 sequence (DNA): TGCGCCAGCAGCCAAGAAACGGGAGCTAGCGACGATACGCAGTATTTT. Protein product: CASSQETGASDDTQYF.